A few counts support the clone carrying this T cell receptor (beta chain). The antigen is unknown. TCRdb redid the calling of the PCR reads with MiXCR, one entry per CDR3 protein. The table includes about 510,000 distinct CDR3 sequences, about 22% detected once. The data were obtained in a study of molecular identifiers for immune sequencing clone quantification. General study points: Clones above 20 RNA copies contained over 98% of effector molecules and under 1% of naive molecules.

CDR1 and CDR2 from the germline V gene are SGHTA and FQGNSA. Trimming took 1 base from V and 11 from J, leaving 17 bases between them. The CDR3 has 14 amino acids. The origin of this receptor is a human donor in good health. Some libraries in this study had Jurkat cell RNA spiked in. The chain links TRBV7-2 to TRBJ1-1; D not resolved. Sequenced input: naive CD8+ T cells from blood, with Jurkat cell RNA spiked in. Described subset: FACS-sorted CD8+CD4-CCR7+CD45RA+ naive T cells. The CDR3 DNA reads as TGTGCCAGCAGCTTAGATGGAACCGGGGTGGGGGCTTTCTTT. Translated, it gives CASSLDGTGVGAFF.